The clone carrying this T cell receptor (beta chain) was observed once. Its antigen is undetermined. This sample was included in a study of cytomegalovirus exposure and HLA in healthy donors. General study points: An apparent linkage of common viral pathogens to several of the most significant clusters emerged in a later analysis. V- and J-gene trimming in TCR beta was tied to a missense DCLRE1C variant by an analysis performed later.

The PCR had 60 Vbeta and 13 Jbeta primers. Clones were read by immunoSEQ multiplex PCR, and TCRdb kept only the in-frame ones, dropping some. Of hundreds of thousands of clones in the sample, roughly 85% were seen once. V lost 1 base, J lost 1 base, and 10 bases lay in between. This CDR3 spans 15 amino acids. Germline lookup yields CDR1 LGHNA and CDR2 YNFKEQ. V and J are TRBV4-2 and TRBJ2-5, with D perhaps TRBD2 (6 bases). The source is a girl aged 2-10 years in good health and CMV-seronegative. Sample: PBMCs. Here the CDR3 reads CASSQGLVAQETQYF. For the CDR3, the DNA is TGTGCCAGCAGCCAAGGACTAGTTGCCCAAGAGACCCAGTACTTC.